Sequencing of this T cell receptor beta chain was carried out in a study of cytomegalovirus exposure and HLA in healthy donors. Study-level findings and limits: Immune exposure information comprised only CMV serostatus.

It was with 60 Vbeta and 13 Jbeta primers that the PCR ran. TCRdb's table, derived via immunoSEQ multiplex PCR, lists solely in-frame clones and lacks some. The sample carries about 92,000 clones, around four fifths recorded once. Points on this clone: Its matching antigen is unknown.

V lost 1 base to trimming and J lost 6 bases; unmatched junction nucleotides: 3. The CDR3 is 14 amino acids. The germline CDR1 and CDR2 sequences are SGHAT and FQNNGV. The origin of this receptor is a man aged 50 or older in good health and CMV-seropositive. The V call is TRBV11-2, the J call TRBJ1-5; 7 nucleotides line up with TRBD1. The sequenced material came from PBMCs. Written as DNA, the CDR3 is TGTGCCAGCAGCTTAGGGCAGGGGGGTCAGCCCCAGCATTTT. It yields the protein CASSLGQGGQPQHF. The full variable domain, completed using reference TRBV11-2 and TRBJ1-5, is EAGVAQSPRYKIIEKRQSVAFWCNPISGHATLYWYQQILGQGPKLLIQFQNNGVVDDSQLPKDRFSAERLKGVDSTLKIQPAKLEDSAVYLCASSLGQGGQPQHFGDGTRLSIL.